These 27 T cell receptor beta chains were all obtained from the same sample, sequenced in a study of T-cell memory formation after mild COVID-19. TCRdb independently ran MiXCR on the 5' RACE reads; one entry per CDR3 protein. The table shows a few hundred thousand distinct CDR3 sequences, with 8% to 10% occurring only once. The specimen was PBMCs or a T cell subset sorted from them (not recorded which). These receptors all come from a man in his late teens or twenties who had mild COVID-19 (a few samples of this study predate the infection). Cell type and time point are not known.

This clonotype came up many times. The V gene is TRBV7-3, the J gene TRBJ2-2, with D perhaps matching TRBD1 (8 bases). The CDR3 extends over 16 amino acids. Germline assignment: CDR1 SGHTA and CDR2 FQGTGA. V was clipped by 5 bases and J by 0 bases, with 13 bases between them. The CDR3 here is CASSQRDRPNTGELFF. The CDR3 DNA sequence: TGTGCCAGCAGCCAGCGGGACAGGCCGAACACCGGGGAGCTGTTTTTT.

The CDR3 sequence is CSASHTSGGFGGELFF. The CDR3, as DNA: TGCAGTGCTAGTCATACTAGCGGGGGGTTTGGCGGGGAGCTGTTTTTT. V is TRBV20-1 and J is TRBJ2-2; TRBD2 aligns across 12 bases. The CDR3 has 16 amino acids. Trimming cost V 3 bases and J 7 bases; bases outside gene matches: 9. Germline V gives CDR1 DFQATT, CDR2 SNEGSKA (reference sequence).

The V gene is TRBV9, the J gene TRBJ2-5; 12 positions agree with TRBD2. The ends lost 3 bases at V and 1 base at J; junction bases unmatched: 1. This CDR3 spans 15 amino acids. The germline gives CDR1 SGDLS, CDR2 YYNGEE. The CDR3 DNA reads TGTGCCAGCAGCGGGACTAGCGGGGCCCAAGAGACCCAGTACTTC. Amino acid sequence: CASSGTSGAQETQYF.

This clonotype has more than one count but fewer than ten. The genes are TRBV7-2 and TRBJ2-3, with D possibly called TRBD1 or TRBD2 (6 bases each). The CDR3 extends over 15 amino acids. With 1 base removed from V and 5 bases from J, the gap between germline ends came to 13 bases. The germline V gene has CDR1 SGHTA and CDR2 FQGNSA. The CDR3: CASSLGGRSGDTQYF. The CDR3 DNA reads TGTGCCAGCAGCTTAGGGGGGCGTAGCGGAGATACGCAGTATTTT.

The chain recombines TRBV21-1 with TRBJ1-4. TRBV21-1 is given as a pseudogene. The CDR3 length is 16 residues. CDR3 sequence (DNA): TGTGCCAGCAGCAAAGAGGATCGGCCGCTGAATGAAAAACTGTTTTTT. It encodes CASSKEDRPLNEKLFF.

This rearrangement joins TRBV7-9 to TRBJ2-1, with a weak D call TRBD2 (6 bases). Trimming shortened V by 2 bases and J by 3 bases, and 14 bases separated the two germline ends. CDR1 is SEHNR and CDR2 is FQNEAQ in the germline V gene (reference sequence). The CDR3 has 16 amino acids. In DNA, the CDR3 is TGTGCCAGCAGCTTATATTGGGGGGAGATCTACAATGAGCAGTTCTTC. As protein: CASSLYWGEIYNEQFF.

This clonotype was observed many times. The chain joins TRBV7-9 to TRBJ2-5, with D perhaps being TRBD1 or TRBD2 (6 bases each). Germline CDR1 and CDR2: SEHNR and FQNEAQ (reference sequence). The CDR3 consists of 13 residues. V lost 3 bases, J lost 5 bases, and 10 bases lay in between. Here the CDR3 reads CASSFGGAETQYF. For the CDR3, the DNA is TGTGCCAGCAGCTTCGGGGGCGCGGAGACCCAGTACTTC.

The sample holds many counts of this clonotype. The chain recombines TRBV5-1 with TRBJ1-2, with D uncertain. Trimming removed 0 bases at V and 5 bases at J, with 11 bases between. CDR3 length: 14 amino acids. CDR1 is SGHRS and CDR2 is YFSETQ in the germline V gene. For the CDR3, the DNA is TGCGCCAGCAGCTTGGCCCAGGAGCAGTATGGCTACACCTTC. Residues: CASSLAQEQYGYTF.

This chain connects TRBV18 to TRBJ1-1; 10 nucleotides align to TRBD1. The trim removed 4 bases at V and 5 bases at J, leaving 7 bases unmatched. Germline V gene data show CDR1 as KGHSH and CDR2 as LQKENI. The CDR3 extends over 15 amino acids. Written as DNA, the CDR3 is TGTGCCAGCTCACTTCGGACAGGGGGTTGGACTGAAGCTTTCTTT. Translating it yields CASSLRTGGWTEAFF. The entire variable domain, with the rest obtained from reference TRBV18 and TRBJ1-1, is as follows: NAGVMQNPRHLVRRRGQEARLRCSPMKGHSHVYWYRQLPEEGLKFMVYLQKENIIDESGMPKERFSAEFPKEGPSILRIQQVVRGDSAAYFCASSLRTGGWTEAFFGQGTRLTVV.

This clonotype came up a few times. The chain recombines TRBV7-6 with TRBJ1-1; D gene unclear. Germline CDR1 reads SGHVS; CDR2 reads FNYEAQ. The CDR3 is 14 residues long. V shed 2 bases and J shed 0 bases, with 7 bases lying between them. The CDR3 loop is CASSLSRVNTEAFF. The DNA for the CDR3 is TGTGCCAGCAGCTTATCTAGGGTGAACACTGAAGCTTTCTTT. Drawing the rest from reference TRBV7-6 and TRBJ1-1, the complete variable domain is GAGVSQSPRYKVTKRGQDVALRCDPISGHVSLYWYRQALGQGPEFLTYFNYEAQQDKSGLPNDRFSAERPEGSISTLTIQRTEQRDSAMYRCASSLSRVNTEAFFGQGTRLTVV.

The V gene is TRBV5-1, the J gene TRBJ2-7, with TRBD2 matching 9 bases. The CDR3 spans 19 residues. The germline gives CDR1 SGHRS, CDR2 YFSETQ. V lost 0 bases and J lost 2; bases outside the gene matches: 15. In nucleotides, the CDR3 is TGCGCCAGCAGCTTGGAATTCGGGCTAGCGGGGACTGGAGCCTACGAGCAGTACTTC. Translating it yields CASSLEFGLAGTGAYEQYF.

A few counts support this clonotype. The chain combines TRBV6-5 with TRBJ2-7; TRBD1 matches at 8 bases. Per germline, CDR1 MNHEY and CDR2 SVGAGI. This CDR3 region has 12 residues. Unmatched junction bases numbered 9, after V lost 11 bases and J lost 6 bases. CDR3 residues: CAGRGQGVEQYF. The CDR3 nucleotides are TGTGCCGGGCGCGGACAGGGTGTCGAGCAGTACTTC.

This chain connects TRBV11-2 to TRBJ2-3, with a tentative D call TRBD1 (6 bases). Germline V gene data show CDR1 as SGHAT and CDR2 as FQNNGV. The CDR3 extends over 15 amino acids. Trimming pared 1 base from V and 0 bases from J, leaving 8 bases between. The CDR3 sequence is CASSLVTGSTDTQYF. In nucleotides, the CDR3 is TGTGCCAGCAGCTTAGTTACAGGGAGCACAGATACGCAGTATTTT.

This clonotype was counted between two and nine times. The CDR3 DNA sequence: TGTGCCAGCAGCCCCTATAGCGGCGGGACAGGGTACAATGAGCAGTTCTTC. It codes for CASSPYSGGTGYNEQFF. V and J are TRBV7-3 and TRBJ2-1; 9 bases align to TRBD1. This CDR3 is 17 amino acids long. J gave up 4 bases and V 5 bases, and 12 bases lay outside the gene matches. The germline V gene has CDR1 SGHTA and CDR2 FQGTGA.

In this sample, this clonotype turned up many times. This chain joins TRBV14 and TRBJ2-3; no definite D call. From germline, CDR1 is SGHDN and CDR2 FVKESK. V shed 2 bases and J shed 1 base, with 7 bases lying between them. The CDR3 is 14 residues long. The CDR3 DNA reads TGTGCCAGCAGCCAATATGTGGGCACAGATACGCAGTATTTT. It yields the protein CASSQYVGTDTQYF.

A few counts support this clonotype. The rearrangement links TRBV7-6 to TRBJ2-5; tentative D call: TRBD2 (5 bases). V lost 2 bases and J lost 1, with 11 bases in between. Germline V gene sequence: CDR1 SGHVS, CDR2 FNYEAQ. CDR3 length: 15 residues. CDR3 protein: CASSLLPSFQETQYF. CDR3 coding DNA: TGTGCCAGCAGCTTACTCCCTAGCTTCCAAGAGACCCAGTACTTC. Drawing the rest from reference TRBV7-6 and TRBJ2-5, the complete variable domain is GAGVSQSPRYKVTKRGQDVALRCDPISGHVSLYWYRQALGQGPEFLTYFNYEAQQDKSGLPNDRFSAERPEGSISTLTIQRTEQRDSAMYRCASSLLPSFQETQYFGPGTRLLVL.

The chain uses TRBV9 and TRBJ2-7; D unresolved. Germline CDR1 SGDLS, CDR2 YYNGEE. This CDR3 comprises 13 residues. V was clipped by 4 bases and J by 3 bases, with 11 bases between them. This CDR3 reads CASSFGLDYEQYF. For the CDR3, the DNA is TGTGCCAGCAGCTTCGGTCTCGACTACGAGCAGTACTTC.

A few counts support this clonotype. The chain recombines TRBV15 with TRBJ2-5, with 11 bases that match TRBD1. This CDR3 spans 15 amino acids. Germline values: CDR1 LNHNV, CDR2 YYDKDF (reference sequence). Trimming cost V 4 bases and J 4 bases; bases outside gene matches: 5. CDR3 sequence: CATSKRTGGAETQYF. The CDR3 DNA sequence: TGTGCCACCAGCAAGAGGACAGGGGGCGCAGAGACCCAGTACTTC.

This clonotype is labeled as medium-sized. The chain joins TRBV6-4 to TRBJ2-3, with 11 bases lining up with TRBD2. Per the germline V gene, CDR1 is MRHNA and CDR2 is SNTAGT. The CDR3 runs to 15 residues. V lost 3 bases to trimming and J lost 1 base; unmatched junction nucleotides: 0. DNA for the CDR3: TGTGCCAGCAGTGAGACTAGCGGGGGCACAGATACGCAGTATTTT. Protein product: CASSETSGGTDTQYF.

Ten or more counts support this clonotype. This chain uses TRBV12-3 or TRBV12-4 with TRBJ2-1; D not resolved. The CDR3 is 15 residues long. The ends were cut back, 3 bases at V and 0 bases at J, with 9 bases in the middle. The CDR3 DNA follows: TGTGCCAGCAGTTTCGGCAGCGACTCCTACAATGAGCAGTTCTTC. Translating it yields CASSFGSDSYNEQFF.

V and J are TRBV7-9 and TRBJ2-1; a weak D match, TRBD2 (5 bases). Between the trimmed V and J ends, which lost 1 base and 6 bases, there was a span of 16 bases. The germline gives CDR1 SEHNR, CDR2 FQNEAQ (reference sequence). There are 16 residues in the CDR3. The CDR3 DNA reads TGTGCCAGCAGCTTAGTGCCAGCAGTCAGCGGCAATGAGCAGTTCTTC. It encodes CASSLVPAVSGNEQFF.

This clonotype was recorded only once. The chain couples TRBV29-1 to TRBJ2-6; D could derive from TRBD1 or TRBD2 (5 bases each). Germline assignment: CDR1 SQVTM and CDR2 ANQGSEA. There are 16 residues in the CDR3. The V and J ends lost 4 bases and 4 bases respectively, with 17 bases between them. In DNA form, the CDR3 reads TGCAGCGTTGGGGACGGCGCCTTCCCCGGGGCCAACGTCCTGACTTTC. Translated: CSVGDGAFPGANVLTF.

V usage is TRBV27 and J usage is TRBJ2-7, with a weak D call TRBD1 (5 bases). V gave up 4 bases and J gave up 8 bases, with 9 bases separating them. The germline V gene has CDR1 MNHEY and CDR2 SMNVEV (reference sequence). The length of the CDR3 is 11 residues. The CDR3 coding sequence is TGTGCCAGCAGTTCAGGGTATAAGCAGTACGTC. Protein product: CASSSGYKQYV.

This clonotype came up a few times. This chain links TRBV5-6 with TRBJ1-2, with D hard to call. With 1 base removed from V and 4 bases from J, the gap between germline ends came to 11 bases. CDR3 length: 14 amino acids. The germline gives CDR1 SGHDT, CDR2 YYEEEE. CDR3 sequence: CASSLRQEGYGYTF. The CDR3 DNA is TGTGCCAGCAGCTTGAGGCAGGAGGGCTATGGCTACACCTTC.

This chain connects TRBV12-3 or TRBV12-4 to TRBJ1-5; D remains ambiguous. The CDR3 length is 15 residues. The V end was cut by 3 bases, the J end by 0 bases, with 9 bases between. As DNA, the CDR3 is TGTGCCAGCAGTTTCTTAACTAATAGCAATCAGCCCCAGCATTTT. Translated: CASSFLTNSNQPQHF.

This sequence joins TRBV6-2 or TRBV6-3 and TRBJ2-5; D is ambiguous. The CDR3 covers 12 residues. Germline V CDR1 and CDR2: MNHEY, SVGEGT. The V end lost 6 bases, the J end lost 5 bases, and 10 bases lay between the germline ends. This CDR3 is CASSRNPETQYF. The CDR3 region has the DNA TGTGCCAGCAGCAGAAATCCGGAGACCCAGTACTTC.

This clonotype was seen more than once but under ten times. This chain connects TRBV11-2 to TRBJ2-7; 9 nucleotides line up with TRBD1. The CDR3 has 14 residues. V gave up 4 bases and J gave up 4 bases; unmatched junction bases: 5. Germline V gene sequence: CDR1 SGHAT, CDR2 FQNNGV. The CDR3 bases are TGTGCCAGCAGCTCAGGGACAGGGCTTTACGAGCAGTACTTC. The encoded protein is CASSSGTGLYEQYF.